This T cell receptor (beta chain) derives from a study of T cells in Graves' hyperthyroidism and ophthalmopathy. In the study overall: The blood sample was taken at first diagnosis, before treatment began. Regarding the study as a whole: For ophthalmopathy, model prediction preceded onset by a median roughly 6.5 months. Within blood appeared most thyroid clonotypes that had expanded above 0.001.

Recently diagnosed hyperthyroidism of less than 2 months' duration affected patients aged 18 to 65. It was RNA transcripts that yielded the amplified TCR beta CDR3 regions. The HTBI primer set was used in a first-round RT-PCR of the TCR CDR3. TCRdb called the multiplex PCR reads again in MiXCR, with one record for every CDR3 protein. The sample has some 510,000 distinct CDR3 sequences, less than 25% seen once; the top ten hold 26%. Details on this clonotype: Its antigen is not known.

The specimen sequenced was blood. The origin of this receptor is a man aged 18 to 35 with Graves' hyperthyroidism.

CDR3: CASKAGQFSNQPQHF. The CDR3 region has the DNA TGTGCCAGCAAGGCGGGCCAATTTAGCAATCAGCCCCAGCATTTT. The chain combines TRBV2 with TRBJ1-5, with D unresolved. The V end was cut by 7 bases, the J end by 0 bases, with 13 bases between. CDR3 length equals 15 residues. Per the germline V gene, CDR1 is SNHLY and CDR2 is FYNNEI.